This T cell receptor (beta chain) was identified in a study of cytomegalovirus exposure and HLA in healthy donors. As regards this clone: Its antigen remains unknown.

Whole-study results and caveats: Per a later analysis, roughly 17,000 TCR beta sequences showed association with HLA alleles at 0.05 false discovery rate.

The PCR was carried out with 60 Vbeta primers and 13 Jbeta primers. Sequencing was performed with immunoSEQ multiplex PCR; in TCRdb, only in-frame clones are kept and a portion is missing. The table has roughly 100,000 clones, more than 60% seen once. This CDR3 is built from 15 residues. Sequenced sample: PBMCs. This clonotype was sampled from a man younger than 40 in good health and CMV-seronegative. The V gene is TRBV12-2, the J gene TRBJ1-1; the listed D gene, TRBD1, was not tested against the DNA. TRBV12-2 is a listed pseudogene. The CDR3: CASRLAGQRGTEAFF. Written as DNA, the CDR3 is TGTGCAAGTCGCTTAGCGGGACAGCGAGGCACTGAAGCTTTCTTT.